The 31 T cell receptor beta chains reported below all come from one sample, sequenced in a study of Ad26.COV2.S vaccination and SARS-CoV-2 variants. Sequenced by immunoSEQ multiplex PCR; TCRdb stores in-frame clones only, minus some. The sample has about 480,000 clones, 87% seen once. Noted treatment: roughly 19 received Ad26.COV2.S at low or high dose, single or two shots; several received placebo; per-sample allocation not given. Day 63 after the first vaccine or placebo injection was the time point for sampling. The sequencing here drew on peripheral blood, taken in a trial of Ad26.COV2.S vaccine versus placebo. All receptors come from a person aged 18-65 years who received the Ad26.COV2.S COVID-19 vaccine or a placebo.

This chain uses TRBV6-2 or TRBV6-3 with TRBJ2-1; D may correspond to TRBD1 or TRBD2 (5 bases each). Trimming took 2 bases from V and 8 from J, leaving 7 bases between them. Germline CDR1 and CDR2: MNHEY and SVGEGT. This CDR3 has 12 amino acids. CDR3 DNA sequence: TGTGCCAGCAGTTACGAGGGGTATGAGCAGTTCTTC. It is translated as CASSYEGYEQFF.

The chain has TRBV7-2 and TRBJ1-3; no clear D. Germline lookup yields CDR1 SGHTA and CDR2 FQGNSA. Trimming stripped 4 bases from V and 3 bases from J, with 10 bases between. The CDR3 spans 14 residues. The CDR3 here is CASSSRSIGNTIYF. The CDR3 DNA reads TGTGCCAGCAGCTCGCGATCCATTGGAAACACCATATATTTT.

The chain joins TRBV2 to TRBJ2-7; TRBD2 matches 8 bases. CDR3 length equals 15 residues. Germline V gene data show CDR1 as SNHLY and CDR2 as FYNNEI. V trimming: 0 bases; J trimming: 2 bases; junction bases outside the gene matches: 3. The CDR3 is CASSEALAVPYEQYF. CDR3 DNA: TGTGCCAGCAGTGAAGCACTAGCGGTACCCTACGAGCAGTACTTC.

J is TRBJ2-2 and V is TRBV6-5, with D unresolved. Looked up from germline, CDR1 is MNHEY and CDR2 is SVGAGI. The CDR3 extends over 14 amino acids. Trimming shortened V by 6 bases and J by 4 bases, and 12 bases separated the two germline ends. The CDR3 DNA reads as TGTGCCAGCAGCTACGACCCTGCCACCGGGGAGCTGTTTTTT. Translated, it gives CASSYDPATGELFF.

As for this clone: At the DNA level, this CDR3 is encoded by other sequences in the same sample as well. The gene calls are TRBV5-4 and TRBJ2-7, with D hard to call. Looked up from germline, CDR1 is SGHNT and CDR2 is YYREEE (reference sequence). CDR3 length equals 14 residues. V lost 0 bases and J 0 bases, leaving 7 bases between the germline ends. The CDR3 is CASSLEVSSYEQYF. CDR3 coding DNA: TGTGCCAGCAGCTTGGAGGTGAGCTCCTACGAGCAGTACTTC.

The rearrangement joins TRBV3-1 (or the pseudogene TRBV3-2) to TRBJ2-2; perhaps TRBD1 as D (5 bases). V dropped 2 bases and J dropped 6 bases, with 10 bases sitting between them. CDR3 length equals 14 residues. The germline V gene encodes CDR1 LGHDT and CDR2 YNNKEL (reference sequence). The chain's CDR3 is CASSQSRVAGELFF. In nucleotides, the CDR3 is TGTGCCAGCAGCCAAAGCAGGGTGGCCGGGGAGCTGTTTTTT.

Only a few counts were recorded for this clone. The same CDR3 is also encoded by other DNA sequences in this sample. V gene TRBV5-4 combines with J gene TRBJ1-2, with no clear D. This CDR3 spans 13 amino acids. V was cut by 0 bases and J by 5 bases, with 8 bases left in between. The germline gives CDR1 SGHNT, CDR2 YYREEE (reference sequence). The CDR3 DNA reads as TGTGCCAGCAGCTTGGACAGAGGATATGGCTACACCTTC. Protein product: CASSLDRGYGYTF.

About this clone itself: The sample has other DNA sequences that encode this CDR3 too. This sequence joins TRBV5-4 and TRBJ2-1; 8 nucleotides agree with TRBD2. Germline V gene sequence: CDR1 SGHNT, CDR2 YYREEE (reference sequence). The CDR3 sequence is 14 residues long. The junction had 2 bases not matched to a gene; V was cut back by 3 bases and J by 3 bases. The CDR3 DNA reads as TGTGCCAGCAGCTCCAGCGGGAGCTACAATGAGCAGTTCTTC. This sequence encodes CASSSSGSYNEQFF.

J is TRBJ2-6 and V is TRBV5-1; D remains ambiguous. Germline V gene data show CDR1 as SGHRS and CDR2 as YFSETQ. The V end lost 1 base, the J end lost 0 bases, and 2 bases lay between the germline ends. The CDR3 sequence is 14 residues long. Here the CDR3 reads CASSLISGANVLTF. CDR3 DNA sequence: TGCGCCAGCAGCTTGATCTCTGGGGCCAACGTCCTGACTTTC. Variable domain in full (rest from reference TRBV5-1 and TRBJ2-6): KAGVTQTPRYLIKTRGQQVTLSCSPISGHRSVSWYQQTPGQGLQFLFEYFSETQRNKGNFPGRFSGRQFSNSRSEMNVSTLELGDSALYLCASSLISGANVLTFGAGSRLTVL.

The chain uses TRBV3-1 (or the pseudogene TRBV3-2) and TRBJ2-2; no reliable D call. The CDR3 loop spans 14 amino acids. The V gene's germline CDR1 is LGHDT and CDR2 YNNKEL (reference sequence). V was trimmed by 6 bases and J by 0 bases, leaving 8 bases between them. Here the CDR3 reads CASRAEPNTGELFF. CDR3 in DNA: TGTGCCAGCAGGGCAGAACCGAACACCGGGGAGCTGTTTTTT.

The chain combines TRBV11-2 with TRBJ2-3; D unresolved. The CDR3 is 15 amino acids. V dropped 1 base and J dropped 2 bases, with 10 bases sitting between them. The germline CDR1 and CDR2 sequences are SGHAT and FQNNGV. The CDR3 loop reads CASSLGLISTDTQYF. CDR3 in DNA: TGTGCCAGCAGCTTAGGGCTGATTTCCACAGATACGCAGTATTTT.

The chain employs TRBV6-2 or TRBV6-3 and TRBJ2-3; 7 bases map to TRBD2. V trimming: 6 bases; J trimming: 1 base; junction bases outside the gene matches: 7. Per germline, CDR1 MNHEY and CDR2 SVGEGT. CDR3 size: 15 residues. The CDR3 loop reads CASSRTGRGTDTQYF. Written as DNA, the CDR3 is TGTGCCAGCAGCCGTACTGGGAGGGGCACAGATACGCAGTATTTT.

The chain links TRBV5-6 to TRBJ2-1; TRBD2 might be the D (5 bases). The CDR3 is 14 amino acids. The V end lost 3 bases, the J end lost 1 base, and 8 bases lay between the germline ends. Germline values: CDR1 SGHDT, CDR2 YYEEEE. CDR3 amino acids: CASSWTPSYNEQFF. The CDR3 DNA reads as TGTGCCAGCAGCTGGACTCCATCCTACAATGAGCAGTTCTTC.

The CDR3: CASSPGTSGRRSEQFF. The DNA of the CDR3 is TGTGCCAGCTCACCGGGGACTAGCGGGAGGCGAAGTGAGCAGTTCTTC. The chain has TRBV18 and TRBJ2-1; TRBD2 matches at 15 bases. This CDR3 region has 16 residues. Germline V CDR1 and CDR2: KGHSH, LQKENI. The V and J ends lost 3 bases and 9 bases, in that order; junction bases with no gene match: 6.

The gene calls are TRBV7-2 and TRBJ2-1, with a tentative D call TRBD2 (7 bases). CDR1 is SGHTA and CDR2 is FQGNSA in the germline V gene. V was pared by 5 bases and J by 2 bases, with 13 bases between. The CDR3 spans 15 residues. The CDR3 bases are TGTGCCAGCAGCCCGGAAGGGGGGGCCTACAATGAGCAGTTCTTC. This codes for CASSPEGGAYNEQFF. Based on the CDR3 plus reference TRBV7-2 and TRBJ2-1, the full variable domain is GAGVSQSPSNKVTEKGKDVELRCDPISGHTALYWYRQSLGQGLEFLIYFQGNSAPDKSGLPSDRFSAERTGGSVSTLTIQRTQQEDSAVYLCASSPEGGAYNEQFFGPGTRLTVL.

This clone came up once. This chain links TRBV28 with TRBJ1-4, with a possible D match to TRBD1 (6 bases). The CDR3 is 14 residues long. The ends were cut back, 8 bases at V and 8 bases at J, with 18 bases in the middle. CDR1 is MDHEN, CDR2 SYDVKM, per germline. This CDR3 reads CASQSLGAWEKLFF. In DNA, the CDR3 is TGTGCCAGCCAAAGCTTGGGGGCATGGGAAAAACTGTTTTTT. Full variable domain (remainder filled in from reference TRBV28 and TRBJ1-4): DVKVTQSSRYLVKRTGEKVFLECVQDMDHENMFWYRQDPGLGLRLIYFSYDVKMKEKGDIPEGYSVSREKKERFSLILESASTNQTSMYLCASQSLGAWEKLFFGSGTQLSVL.

The rearrangement joins TRBV12-5 to TRBJ1-1; no clear D gene. This CDR3 contains 13 residues. Germline CDR1 reads LGHNT; CDR2 reads FRNRAP. The germline V and J ends were trimmed by 1 base and 6 bases, with 9 bases remaining between them. CDR3 sequence reads: CASGLDVGSEAFF. DNA of the CDR3: TGTGCTAGTGGTTTGGATGTGGGGTCTGAAGCTTTCTTT.

The rearrangement links TRBV6-5 to TRBJ2-6; D is uncertain. Germline CDR1 and CDR2: MNHEY and SVGAGI. The CDR3 spans 13 residues. With 11 bases removed from V and 0 bases from J, the gap between germline ends came to 8 bases. The CDR3 DNA reads as TGTGCCGTTGGAGACTCTGGGGCCAACGTCCTGACTTTC. The encoded protein is CAVGDSGANVLTF.

The J gene is TRBJ2-3, the V gene TRBV2, with 11 bases aligning to TRBD2. Germline CDR1 reads SNHLY; CDR2 reads FYNNEI. CDR3 size: 16 residues. V lost 6 bases, J lost 5 bases, and 10 bases stayed unmatched. The chain's CDR3 is CASREGATSGRDTQYF. CDR3 nucleotides: TGTGCCAGCAGGGAGGGGGCCACTAGCGGGAGAGATACGCAGTATTTT.

This rearrangement joins TRBV28 to TRBJ2-4; TRBD2 matches 11 bases. This CDR3 contains 19 residues. In germline, CDR1 is MDHEN, CDR2 SYDVKM. Trimming cost V 2 bases and J 4 bases; bases outside gene matches: 13. The CDR3 region is CASSLMVGGTSGLKNIQYF. CDR3 sequence (DNA): TGTGCCAGCAGTTTAATGGTAGGGGGGACTAGCGGACTGAAAAACATTCAGTACTTC.

The chain uses TRBV4-2 and TRBJ1-2; D remains ambiguous. Germline CDR1 and CDR2: LGHNA and YNFKEQ. The CDR3 has 16 amino acids. The germline V and J ends were trimmed by 3 bases and 4 bases, with 18 bases remaining between them. As DNA, the CDR3 is TGTGCCAGCAGCCAGGCCGAGGGTGTTATTGCCTATGGCTACACCTTC. Protein product: CASSQAEGVIAYGYTF.

The table lists this clone with a few counts. Written as DNA, the CDR3 is TGTGCCAGCAGCTACCGACAGGGACAAAGCACCTTC. It codes for CASSYRQGQSTF. V is TRBV3-1 (or the pseudogene TRBV3-2) and J is TRBJ1-2; TRBD1 matches 7 bases. Germline CDR1 reads LGHDT; CDR2 reads YNNKEL (reference sequence). V trimming: 5 bases; J trimming: 13 bases; junction bases outside the gene matches: 10. The CDR3 consists of 12 residues.

This chain joins TRBV5-8 and TRBJ1-4; possible D gene TRBD1, 6 bases. V shed 1 base and J shed 2 bases, with 9 bases lying between them. The CDR3 has 15 amino acids. CDR1 and CDR2 (germline): SGHTS, YDEGEE. The CDR3 coding sequence is TGTGCCAGCAGCTTGATAAGGGGGACTAATGAAAAACTGTTTTTT. It encodes CASSLIRGTNEKLFF.

The chain carries TRBV4-1 and TRBJ2-5; 13 nucleotides agree with TRBD2. Per germline, CDR1 MGHRA and CDR2 YSYEKL. CDR3 length: 16 residues. V shed 3 bases, J shed 5 bases, and the junction held 6 bases outside the gene matches. CDR3 amino acids: CASSQRTSGRHETQYF. CDR3 sequence (DNA): TGCGCCAGCAGCCAGAGGACTAGCGGGAGACATGAGACCCAGTACTTC.

The rearrangement uses TRBV30 and TRBJ2-1, with a weak D call TRBD2 (5 bases). V shed 0 bases and J shed 2 bases, with 14 bases lying between them. Germline V gives CDR1 GTSNPN, CDR2 SVGIG (reference sequence). The CDR3 length is 16 residues. In DNA, the CDR3 is TGTGCCTGGAGTGTACTCGGCGGGCAAACCTACAATGAGCAGTTCTTC. It specifies CAWSVLGGQTYNEQFF.

V is TRBV28 and J is TRBJ1-1; a weak D match, TRBD1 (6 bases). V was shortened by 4 bases and J by 6 bases, with 15 bases between the two germline ends. Germline assignment: CDR1 MDHEN and CDR2 SYDVKM. CDR3 length: 14 residues. The CDR3 nucleotides read TGTGCCAGCAGTTACCGGGACAAATTTTCTGAAGCTTTCTTT. This gives the protein CASSYRDKFSEAFF.

V is TRBV6-5 and J is TRBJ2-7; TRBD1 agrees at 10 bases. The CDR3 is 14 amino acids. V shed 7 bases and J 8 bases; nucleotides not matched to a gene: 11. Germline lookup yields CDR1 MNHEY and CDR2 SVGAGI. CDR3 protein: CASNIGQGVVKQYF. The CDR3 coding sequence is TGTGCCAGCAATATAGGACAGGGGGTAGTCAAGCAGTACTTC.

This chain joins TRBV7-8 and TRBJ2-7; a weak D match, TRBD2 (6 bases). In germline, CDR1 is SGHVS, CDR2 FQNEAQ. The CDR3 runs to 15 residues. Between the trimmed V and J ends, which lost 7 bases and 6 bases, there was a span of 22 bases. The CDR3 protein is CASTPARTARGEQYF. In DNA, the CDR3 is TGTGCCAGCACCCCCGCCCGGACCGCGCGGGGCGAGCAGTACTTC.

V is TRBV5-1 and J is TRBJ1-6; D is unclear. Germline V CDR1 and CDR2: SGHRS, YFSETQ. Trimming pared 0 bases from V and 7 bases from J, leaving 11 bases between. This CDR3 is built from 15 residues. In nucleotides, the CDR3 is TGCGCCAGCAGCTTGGTGGCAGGCCGAAATTCACCCCTCCACTTT. Translated, it gives CASSLVAGRNSPLHF.

The genes are TRBV27 and TRBJ1-2, with 8 bases lining up with TRBD1. The germline V gene encodes CDR1 MNHEY and CDR2 SMNVEV (reference sequence). The CDR3 sequence is 15 residues long. V shed 6 bases, J shed 4 bases, and the junction held 10 bases outside the gene matches. The CDR3, as DNA: TGTGCCAGCAGGCGACAGGGGCAGGGTTTCTATGGCTACACCTTC. Protein sequence: CASRRQGQGFYGYTF.

This clone was observed a single time. The V and J genes are TRBV28 and TRBJ2-2; D remains ambiguous. The CDR3 consists of 13 residues. CDR1 MDHEN and CDR2 SYDVKM come from the germline V gene. The V and J ends lost 4 bases and 4 bases respectively, with 7 bases between them. The CDR3 region has the DNA TGTGCCAGCAGTTACAGACTCACCGGGGAGCTGTTTTTT. It specifies CASSYRLTGELFF.